The rows below give T cell receptor beta chains drawn from one sample of a study of cytomegalovirus exposure and HLA in healthy donors. Only in-frame clones appear in the TCRdb table, and some are missing; sequencing was by immunoSEQ multiplex PCR. The table lists under 200,000 clones, about 88% of them singletons. Sample: PBMCs. All receptors come from a woman under 40 in good health and CMV-seronegative. Both conserved end residues are part of each CDR3. D genes are given only for firm matches. Clone size is shown for a subset of rows, as once, few, many or a class of expanded clone.

TRBV11-2	-	TRBJ2-1	-	TGTGCCAGCAGCTTATTTGTACCCCCGGGAGAGCAGTTCTTC	CASSLFVPPGEQFF
TRBV7-6	once	TRBJ2-7	TRBD1	TGTGCCAGCAGCTTAGCGCGGGGGACAGGGGTCGAGCAGTACTTC	CASSLARGTGVEQYF
TRBV15	once	TRBJ1-1	-	TGTGCCACCAGCAAGGAGGGGCCTACTGAAGCTTTCTTT	CATSKEGPTEAFF
TRBV4-1	once	TRBJ1-1	-	TGCGCCAGCAGCCAAATCCGGGGGAACACTGAAGCTTTCTTT	CASSQIRGNTEAFF
TRBV15	-	TRBJ2-5	-	TGTGCCACCAGCAGAGACCGAGAGACCCAGTACTTC	CATSRDRETQYF
TRBV19	once	TRBJ2-1	TRBD2	TGTGCCAGTAGTCATTTTGCGGGGGTAGATGAGCAGTTCTTC	CASSHFAGVDEQFF
TRBV6-1	-	TRBJ1-5	-	TGTGCCAGCAGTCCGGGTAGCCGGCAGCCCCAGCATTTT	CASSPGSRQPQHF
TRBV7-8	-	TRBJ1-2	-	TGTGCCAGCAGCGAGGCGGGCTACTATGGCTACACCTTC	CASSEAGYYGYTF
TRBV29-1	-	TRBJ2-2	-	TGCAGCGTTGGTTCTCCCACCGGGGAGCTGTTTTTT	CSVGSPTGELFF
TRBV9	-	TRBJ2-2	-	TGTGCCAGCAGCGTAGTTGAGGGCGGGGAGCTGTTTTTT	CASSVVEGGELFF
TRBV29-1	-	TRBJ2-3	TRBD2	TGCAGCTTCAATAGCGGGGGGGCCGGAGATACGCAGTATTTT	CSFNSGGAGDTQYF
TRBV2	-	TRBJ2-1	TRBD1	TGTGCCAGCGGGACAGCCTACAATGAGCAGTTCTTC	CASGTAYNEQFF
TRBV5-1	-	TRBJ2-5	-	TGCGCCAGCAGCTTGGCAGGGCCCCTAGAGACCCAGTACTTC	CASSLAGPLETQYF
TRBV28	-	TRBJ1-5	-	TGTGCCAGCAGTCGACCCTATGAGGGCAATCAGCCCCAGCATTTT	CASSRPYEGNQPQHF